This T cell receptor (beta chain) was recovered during a study of T-cell reconstitution after alpha-beta-depleted transplantation in children. Unique molecular identifiers tagged the TCRbeta library. TCRdb ran MiXCR on the PCR reads and lists one entry per CDR3 protein. Altogether over 150,000 distinct CDR3 sequences are present, about 14% being singletons, with the ten largest covering approximately 13%. After removal of 0 bases from V and 6 bases from J, the junction contained 6 bases not matched to a gene. The CDR3 runs to 14 residues. The germline CDR1 and CDR2 sequences are DFQATT and SNEGSKA (reference sequence). This clonotype was counted at least ten times.

The chain links TRBV20-1 to TRBJ2-3; 7 bases agree with TRBD2. Sequenced material: PBMCs from the stem cell graft donor, taken from the stem cell graft. The origin of this receptor is a human donor who donated a stem cell graft to a child with acute lymphoblastic leukemia. The CDR3 sequence: CSARDGMGGDTQYF. The CDR3, as DNA: TGCAGTGCTAGAGACGGGATGGGGGGGGATACGCAGTATTTT.